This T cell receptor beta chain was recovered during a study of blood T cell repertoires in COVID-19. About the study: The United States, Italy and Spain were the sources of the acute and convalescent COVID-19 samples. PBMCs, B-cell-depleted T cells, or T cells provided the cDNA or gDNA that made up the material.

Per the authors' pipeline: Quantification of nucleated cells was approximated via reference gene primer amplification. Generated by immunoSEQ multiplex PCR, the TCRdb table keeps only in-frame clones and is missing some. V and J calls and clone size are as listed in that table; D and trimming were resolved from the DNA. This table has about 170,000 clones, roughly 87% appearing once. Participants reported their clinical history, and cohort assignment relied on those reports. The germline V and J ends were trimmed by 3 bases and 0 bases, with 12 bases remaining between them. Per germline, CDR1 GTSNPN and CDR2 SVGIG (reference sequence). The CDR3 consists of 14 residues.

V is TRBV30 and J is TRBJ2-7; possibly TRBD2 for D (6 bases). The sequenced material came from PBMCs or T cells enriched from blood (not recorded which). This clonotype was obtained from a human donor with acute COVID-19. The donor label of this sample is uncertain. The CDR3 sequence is CAWRLGEDSYEQYF. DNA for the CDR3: TGTGCCTGGAGGCTGGGGGAGGACTCCTACGAGCAGTACTTC. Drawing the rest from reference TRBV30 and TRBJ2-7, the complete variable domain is SQTIHQWPATLVQPVGSPLSLECTVEGTSNPNLYWYRQAAGRGLQLLFYSVGIGQISSEVPQNLSASRPQDRQFILSSKKLLLSDSGFYLCAWRLGEDSYEQYFGPGTRLTVT.